These 21 T cell receptor beta chains were sequenced from one sample in a study of shared clonotypes between healthy human individuals. It was CD45RO-negative cells, positively selected for CCR7, that made up naive CD8 cells, with terminally differentiated effector memory CD45RA+ cells excluded. Measured with immunoSEQ multiplex PCR; TCRdb has only the in-frame clones, and not every one. The table has approximately 2,000,000 clones, around 95% seen once. The sequencing sample was made of naive CD8+ T cells from PBMCs. The receptors were gathered from a young man in good health. Some clones in this sample may be carry-over from other donors' samples.

The chain is built from TRBV4-3 and TRBJ2-7, with a tentative D call TRBD2 (5 bases). Per germline, CDR1 LGHNA and CDR2 YSLEER. The CDR3 loop spans 13 amino acids. Trimming took 1 base from V and 6 from J, leaving 10 bases between them. The CDR3: CASSQGRGSEQYF. CDR3 in DNA: TGCGCCAGCAGCCAAGGACGGGGTAGCGAGCAGTACTTC.

V gene TRBV6-6 combines with J gene TRBJ1-1; D is undetermined. Trimming pared 6 bases from V and 1 base from J, leaving 6 bases between. Germline-derived CDR1 and CDR2 are MNHNY and SVGAGI (reference sequence). The CDR3 runs to 12 residues. Written as DNA, the CDR3 is TGTGCCAGCAGAAGAGGGAACACTGAAGCTTTCTTT. Its protein is CASRRGNTEAFF.

The chain is built from TRBV2 and TRBJ2-3; a weak D match, TRBD1 (6 bases). Germline CDR1 reads SNHLY; CDR2 reads FYNNEI. The V end was cut by 5 bases, the J end by 1 base, with 10 bases between. CDR3 length equals 14 residues. The CDR3 DNA is TGTGCCAGCAGTCCCGCAGGGGGCACAGATACGCAGTATTTT. Encoded protein: CASSPAGGTDTQYF.

The genes are TRBV7-2 and TRBJ2-7; the match to TRBD2 covers 14 bases. The ends lost 10 bases at V and 6 bases at J; junction bases unmatched: 2. The CDR3 totals 12 residues. Germline-derived CDR1 and CDR2 are SGHTA and FQGNSA. The CDR3 DNA reads TGTGCCACGGGACTAGCGGGAGTCGAGCAGTACTTC. Protein: CATGLAGVEQYF.

With regard to this clone: Other DNA sequences from this sample encode an identical CDR3 as well. The rearrangement joins TRBV7-2 to TRBJ2-7; TRBD2 aligns across 9 bases. This CDR3 is built from 13 residues. Germline V gene sequence: CDR1 SGHTA, CDR2 FQGNSA. With V trimmed by 3 bases and J by 3 bases, 0 bases remained unmatched. The CDR3 DNA reads as TGTGCCAGCAGCTTTAGCGGGAGCTACGAGCAGTACTTC. This sequence encodes CASSFSGSYEQYF.

The chain carries TRBV27 and TRBJ2-7; 8 nucleotides match TRBD1. The V segment lost 5 bases and the J segment 2 bases; nucleotides outside the gene matches: 5. CDR1 is MNHEY and CDR2 is SMNVEV in the germline V gene (reference sequence). This CDR3 is built from 14 residues. The CDR3 DNA follows: TGTGCCAGCAGTCACGGACAGGGTCCCTACGAGCAGTACTTC. As protein: CASSHGQGPYEQYF.

The J gene is TRBJ1-2, the V gene TRBV2, with TRBD1 identical over 7 bases. CDR1 and CDR2 (germline): SNHLY, FYNNEI. This CDR3 has 16 residues. The junction had 14 bases not matched to a gene; V was cut back by 7 bases and J by 3 bases. CDR3 nucleotide sequence: TGTGCCAGCATTGCAGGGGGGGCCGTTGATTACTATGGCTACACCTTC. Amino acid sequence: CASIAGGAVDYYGYTF.

Details on this clone: One end of the junction does not line up with germline, which may come from a read error. The CDR3: CASGDRGLETQYF. CDR3 in DNA: TGTGCCAGCGGTGACAGGGGGCTGGAGACCCAGTACTTC. The genes are TRBV2 and TRBJ2-5; 10 bases are a match to TRBD1. The germline V gene has CDR1 SNHLY and CDR2 FYNNEI. This CDR3 region has 13 residues.

V usage is TRBV6-6 and J usage is TRBJ2-2; possibly TRBD1 for D (5 bases). CDR1 MNHNY and CDR2 SVGAGI come from the germline V gene (reference sequence). Between the trimmed V and J ends, which lost 6 bases and 2 bases, there was a span of 7 bases. The CDR3 loop spans 13 amino acids. The CDR3 DNA follows: TGTGCCAGCAGACAGGATAACACCGGGGAGCTGTTTTTT. It codes for CASRQDNTGELFF.

The chain joins TRBV28 to TRBJ1-5; D ambiguous. The germline V and J ends were trimmed by 4 bases and 0 bases, with 7 bases remaining between them. Per germline, CDR1 MDHEN and CDR2 SYDVKM. The length of the CDR3 is 14 residues. CDR3 loop: CASSSVGSNQPQHF. The CDR3 bases are TGTGCCAGCAGTTCAGTCGGTAGCAATCAGCCCCAGCATTTT.

The V call is TRBV4-2, the J call TRBJ2-2; 8 bases are shared with TRBD2. Looked up from germline, CDR1 is LGHNA and CDR2 is YNFKEQ. The J segment lost 4 bases and the V segment lost 3 bases, leaving 10 bases of the junction unmatched. The CDR3 is 17 residues long. The chain's CDR3 is CASSQQKAGAGTGELFF. The CDR3 DNA is TGTGCCAGCAGCCAGCAGAAAGCGGGAGCGGGCACCGGGGAGCTGTTTTTT.

Concerning this clone: The sample has other DNA sequences that encode this CDR3 too. V is TRBV29-1 and J is TRBJ2-5; 12 positions match TRBD2. This CDR3 contains 12 residues. CDR1 and CDR2 from the germline V gene are SQVTM and ANQGSEA. The V and J ends lost 6 bases and 7 bases, in that order; junction bases with no gene match: 3. The CDR3 sequence is CSVVGLAGTQYF. Here the CDR3 DNA reads TGCAGCGTCGTGGGACTAGCGGGGACCCAGTACTTC.

J is TRBJ2-3 and V is TRBV2; D may be TRBD2 (5 bases). The CDR3 runs 14 residues. Germline loops: CDR1 SNHLY, CDR2 FYNNEI. V was pared by 8 bases and J by 0 bases, with 12 bases between. CDR3 sequence: CASRGSYSTDTQYF. The CDR3 DNA reads TGTGCCAGCCGAGGGTCCTATAGCACAGATACGCAGTATTTT.

J is TRBJ1-1 and V is TRBV6-5; 7 bases are a match to TRBD1. V lost 6 bases and J lost 0; bases outside the gene matches: 7. The CDR3 is 15 amino acids. The germline V gene encodes CDR1 MNHEY and CDR2 SVGAGI. The CDR3 DNA follows: TGTGCCAGCAGGTTAACAGGGGACATGAACACTGAAGCTTTCTTT. This translates into CASRLTGDMNTEAFF.

This clone was detected only a few times. At the DNA level, this CDR3 is encoded by other sequences in the same sample as well. CDR3 protein: CASRRTGNTEAFF. DNA for the CDR3: TGTGCCAGCAGAAGGACAGGGAACACTGAAGCTTTCTTT. The J gene is TRBJ1-1, the V gene TRBV5-6; 7 positions agree with TRBD1. The CDR3 runs to 13 residues. With V trimmed by 5 bases and J by 1 base, 2 bases remained unmatched. The V gene's germline CDR1 is SGHDT and CDR2 YYEEEE.

The rearrangement joins TRBV7-9 to TRBJ1-1; D gene ambiguous. V lost 1 base and J lost 0, with 9 bases in between. CDR3 size: 15 residues. Germline lookup yields CDR1 SEHNR and CDR2 FQNEAQ (reference sequence). CDR3 amino acids: CASSLDLSMNTEAFF. The CDR3 nucleotides are TGTGCCAGCAGCTTAGATTTATCCATGAACACTGAAGCTTTCTTT.

V gene TRBV11-2 combines with J gene TRBJ2-2; tentatively, D is TRBD1 or TRBD2 (5 bases each). Germline V lookup: CDR1 SGHAT, CDR2 FQNNGV. V was cut by 1 base and J by 4 bases, with 13 bases left in between. The CDR3 is 16 amino acids. Written as DNA, the CDR3 is TGTGCCAGCAGCTTAGTTGGGGGAGTTATCACCGGGGAGCTGTTTTTT. Its protein is CASSLVGGVITGELFF.

About this clone itself: This could be a read error, since a much larger clone is one nucleotide away. The chain uses TRBV6-5 and TRBJ2-7; D is ambiguous. CDR3 length equals 11 residues. Trimming stripped 5 bases from V and 3 bases from J, with 5 bases between. Germline CDR1 is MNHEY and CDR2 is SVGAGI. CDR3 sequence reads: CASSDRYEQYF. The CDR3 DNA is TGTGCCAGCAGTGACCGCTACGAGCAGTACTTC.

The chain has TRBV19 and TRBJ1-4; 8 bases are shared with TRBD1. CDR3 length: 14 residues. V trimming: 3 bases; J trimming: 5 bases; junction bases outside the gene matches: 2. Germline lookup yields CDR1 LNHDA and CDR2 SQIVND (reference sequence). CDR3 protein: CASSIWTGNEKLFF. The CDR3 nucleotides read TGTGCCAGTAGTATCTGGACAGGGAATGAAAAACTGTTTTTT.

The V gene is TRBV4-1, the J gene TRBJ2-3; TRBD2 might be the D (6 bases). CDR3 length: 15 amino acids. Germline V CDR1 and CDR2: MGHRA, YSYEKL. V was clipped by 2 bases and J by 2 bases, with 11 bases between them. The CDR3 bases are TGCGCCAGCAGCCAATTTGCGGACTACACAGATACGCAGTATTTT. It translates to CASSQFADYTDTQYF.

Note on this clone: The same CDR3 also results from other DNA sequences found in this sample. The V and J genes are TRBV5-1 and TRBJ2-1; D unresolved. The ends were cut back, 0 bases at V and 1 base at J, with 8 bases in the middle. This CDR3 spans 15 amino acids. Per the germline V gene, CDR1 is SGHRS and CDR2 is YFSETQ. CDR3 DNA sequence: TGCGCCAGCAGCTTGGCAGGCCTATCCTACAATGAGCAGTTCTTC. The encoded protein is CASSLAGLSYNEQFF.